What follows are 8 T cell receptor beta chains derived from one specimen sequenced in a study of sequential checkpoint blockade in melanoma. The treatment is: randomized to nivolumab then ipilimumab (arm A) or the reverse (arm B). Repertoires were generated with immunoSEQ multiplex PCR, while TCRdb's copy carries only in-frame clones and drops some. Here the sample spans roughly 9,900 clones, about three fifths being singletons. Sequencing used CD8+ T cells sorted from blood (inferred from file names), obtained from a patient given nivolumab and ipilimumab in sequence. The receptors were gathered from a human donor with melanoma.

This clone occurred a few times. The genes are TRBV7-9 and TRBJ2-3; 15 bases fit TRBD2. The germline V gene encodes CDR1 SEHNR and CDR2 FQNEAQ (reference sequence). The V and J ends lost 5 bases and 6 bases, in that order; junction bases with no gene match: 12. The CDR3 consists of 18 residues. This chain's CDR3 is CASSDGTSGGKGADTQYF. The CDR3 DNA is TGTGCCAGCAGCGATGGGACTAGCGGGGGGAAGGGGGCGGATACGCAGTATTTT.

This chain connects TRBV27 to TRBJ2-5, with TRBD1 matching over 8 bases. There are 14 residues in the CDR3. Germline-derived CDR1 and CDR2 are MNHEY and SMNVEV (reference sequence). The V gene end was trimmed by 5 bases and the J gene end by 4 bases; junction bases not matched to a gene: 6. The CDR3 bases are TGTGCCAGCAGTCCGAGGACAGGGCGAGAGACCCAGTACTTC. Translated, it gives CASSPRTGRETQYF.

The chain combines TRBV6-6 with TRBJ1-2, with 7 positions matching TRBD1. The CDR3 contains 15 residues. CDR1 is MNHNY, CDR2 SVGAGI, per germline (reference sequence). The V and J ends lost 4 bases and 3 bases, in that order; junction bases with no gene match: 8. CDR3 bases: TGTGCCAGCAGTTCCTGGGACAGAGGAGACTATGGCTACACCTTC. Protein: CASSSWDRGDYGYTF.

The chain combines TRBV5-6 with TRBJ1-5, with D perhaps TRBD1 (5 bases). CDR3 size: 14 residues. Between the trimmed V and J ends, which lost 1 base and 4 bases, there was a span of 9 bases. Germline V gene data show CDR1 as SGHDT and CDR2 as YYEEEE. CDR3 loop: CASSLSGGNQPQHF. Written as DNA, the CDR3 is TGTGCCAGCAGCTTGTCCGGGGGAAATCAGCCCCAGCATTTT.

The chain combines TRBV5-8 with TRBJ2-5; D is possibly TRBD1 (5 bases). The germline V and J ends were trimmed by 10 bases and 7 bases, with 17 bases remaining between them. In germline, CDR1 is SGHTS, CDR2 YDEGEE. The CDR3 length is 12 residues. This CDR3 is CAGNTVRGTQYF. In DNA form, the CDR3 reads TGTGCCGGTAATACTGTAAGGGGGACCCAGTACTTC.

The chain combines TRBV28 with TRBJ2-2; TRBD1 matches 7 bases. Germline CDR1 is MDHEN and CDR2 is SYDVKM. CDR3 size: 18 residues. Germline trimming cut 6 bases from V and 0 bases from J; bases unmatched to any gene: 13. Here the CDR3 reads CASRSLDRQGPNTGELFF. As DNA, the CDR3 is TGTGCCAGCAGATCCCTGGACCGACAGGGACCGAACACCGGGGAGCTGTTTTTT.

The chain uses TRBV7-9 and TRBJ2-2; the D gene is possibly TRBD1 (8 bases). Germline V gene sequence: CDR1 SEHNR, CDR2 FQNEAQ (reference sequence). CDR3 length equals 16 residues. Trimming took off 4 bases at V and 6 bases at J, with 18 bases between the two ends. CDR3 nucleotide sequence: TGTGCCAGCAGCTGGGGGGGACAGGTCCTCCCCGGGGAGCTGTTTTTT. It specifies CASSWGGQVLPGELFF.

This clone occurred a few times. The gene calls are TRBV6-4 and TRBJ2-2, with 7 bases identical to TRBD1. The germline gives CDR1 MRHNA, CDR2 SNTAGT. The V segment lost 5 bases and the J segment 2 bases; nucleotides outside the gene matches: 11. The CDR3 contains 17 residues. CDR3 sequence: CASSSHRQGINTGELFF. The CDR3 coding sequence is TGTGCCAGCAGTTCGCACAGACAGGGAATAAACACCGGGGAGCTGTTTTTT.